These 26 T cell receptor beta chains share one sample of origin, sequenced in a study of Ad26.COV2.S vaccination and SARS-CoV-2 variants. Treatment indicated: roughly 20 received Ad26.COV2.S at low or high dose, single or two shots; about five received placebo; per-sample allocation not given. Specimens were obtained on day 63 following the first vaccine or placebo injection. This table comes from immunoSEQ multiplex PCR, and its TCRdb copy is limited to in-frame clones, with some not included. There are roughly 320,000 clones in the sample; 80% to 90% occur only once, and 3.4% lies in the top ten. Sequenced here: peripheral blood, sampled in a trial of Ad26.COV2.S vaccine versus placebo. Receptor source: a person aged 18 to 65 who received the Ad26.COV2.S COVID-19 vaccine or a placebo.

The CDR3 region is CASSPPADGYEQYF. DNA of the CDR3: TGTGCCAGCTCACCACCAGCCGACGGCTACGAGCAGTACTTC. This chain uses TRBV18 with TRBJ2-7; D unresolved. There are 14 residues in the CDR3. Germline-derived CDR1 and CDR2 are KGHSH and LQKENI. V was pared by 0 bases and J by 3 bases, with 9 bases between.

The V call is TRBV18, the J call TRBJ2-7; 8 nucleotides align to TRBD1. The CDR3 has 14 residues. Germline lookup yields CDR1 KGHSH and CDR2 LQKENI. With 1 base clipped from V and 2 bases from J, the junction kept 1 base outside the gene matches. The CDR3 nucleotides are TGTGCCAGCTCACCACTACAGGGGGCCTACGAGCAGTACTTC. Amino acid sequence: CASSPLQGAYEQYF.

The chain is built from TRBV20-1 and TRBJ2-7; D call uncertain. Germline V lookup: CDR1 DFQATT, CDR2 SNEGSKA (reference sequence). Trimming pared 4 bases from V and 7 bases from J, leaving 8 bases between. The CDR3 has 10 amino acids. This CDR3 is CSATPEEQYF. CDR3 coding DNA: TGCAGTGCTACCCCGGAGGAGCAGTACTTC.

CDR3 sequence: CASRRTGFYNEQFF. The CDR3 DNA is TGTGCCAGCAGGCGGACAGGGTTCTACAATGAGCAGTTCTTC. This chain connects TRBV11-2 to TRBJ2-1, with 8 bases that match TRBD1. The CDR3 is made up of 14 amino acids. CDR1 SGHAT and CDR2 FQNNGV come from the germline V gene. V gave up 6 bases and J gave up 3 bases; unmatched junction bases: 4. The entire variable domain, with the rest obtained from reference TRBV11-2 and TRBJ2-1, is as follows: EAGVAQSPRYKIIEKRQSVAFWCNPISGHATLYWYQQILGQGPKLLIQFQNNGVVDDSQLPKDRFSAERLKGVDSTLKIQPAKLEDSAVYLCASRRTGFYNEQFFGPGTRLTVL.

This clone was seen only once. The CDR3 nucleotides read TGTGCCAGCAGCTTTGGGACGGGAATCACTTTTGAGCAGTACTTC. This sequence encodes CASSFGTGITFEQYF. The V gene is TRBV13, the J gene TRBJ2-7; D is possibly TRBD1 or TRBD2 (5 bases each). This CDR3 region has 15 residues. Between the trimmed V and J ends, which lost 3 bases and 7 bases, there was a span of 19 bases. Germline V lookup: CDR1 PRHDT, CDR2 FYEKMQ (reference sequence).

The J gene is TRBJ2-1, the V gene TRBV5-4; perhaps D is TRBD1 or TRBD2 (6 bases each). The length of the CDR3 is 15 residues. Germline CDR1 is SGHNT and CDR2 is YYREEE (reference sequence). V was cut by 6 bases and J by 0 bases, with 13 bases left in between. CDR3 loop: CASTLGGSSYNEQFF. The CDR3 coding sequence is TGTGCCAGCACCCTAGGGGGGAGCTCCTACAATGAGCAGTTCTTC.

The J gene is TRBJ2-7, the V gene TRBV3-1 (or the pseudogene TRBV3-2); perhaps TRBD2 as D (5 bases). This CDR3 comprises 15 residues. Looked up from germline, CDR1 is LGHDT and CDR2 is YNNKEL (reference sequence). The V and J ends lost 0 bases and 2 bases respectively, with 11 bases between them. The CDR3 nucleotides are TGTGCCAGCAGCCAAGATGTGGGAGCGACCTACGAGCAGTACTTC. This translates into CASSQDVGATYEQYF.

The rearrangement joins TRBV7-9 to TRBJ1-1; TRBD1 matches at 7 bases. Germline CDR1 SEHNR, CDR2 FQNEAQ (reference sequence). The CDR3 length is 17 residues. V lost 4 bases, J lost 0 bases, and 11 bases stayed unmatched. CDR3 coding DNA: TGTGCCAGCAGCTGGACAATCAGGGGGGATATGAACACTGAAGCTTTCTTT. This sequence encodes CASSWTIRGDMNTEAFF. Supplemented by reference TRBV7-9 and TRBJ1-1, the full variable domain reads DTGVSQNPRHKITKRGQNVTFRCDPISEHNRLYWYRQTLGQGPEFLTYFQNEAQLEKSRLLSDRFSAERPKGSFSTLEIQRTEQGDSAMYLCASSWTIRGDMNTEAFFGQGTRLTVV.

This clone was counted a few times. The chain uses TRBV5-4 and TRBJ1-5, with 8 bases lining up with TRBD1. This CDR3 comprises 17 residues. With 1 base clipped from V and 3 bases from J, the junction kept 9 bases outside the gene matches. The germline V gene encodes CDR1 SGHNT and CDR2 YYREEE (reference sequence). CDR3 residues: CASSLRSEDRVNQPQHF. The CDR3 nucleotides read TGTGCCAGCAGCTTGCGGTCGGAGGACAGGGTCAATCAGCCCCAGCATTTT.

This chain connects TRBV4-3 to TRBJ2-7; D remains ambiguous. The CDR3 consists of 14 residues. V was clipped by 1 base and J by 3 bases, with 10 bases between them. Germline CDR1 LGHNA, CDR2 YSLEER. The CDR3 is CASSQVDRGYEQYF. CDR3 sequence (DNA): TGCGCCAGCAGCCAAGTAGACCGAGGCTACGAGCAGTACTTC.

The chain links TRBV5-4 to TRBJ1-2, with D perhaps TRBD1 (6 bases). Trimming removed 4 bases from V and 5 bases from J, with 18 bases in between. CDR3 length: 15 residues. Germline loops: CDR1 SGHNT, CDR2 YYREEE (reference sequence). CDR3 region: CASSDGGSPAYGYTF. As DNA, the CDR3 is TGTGCCAGCAGCGACGGGGGCTCCCCCGCGTATGGCTACACCTTC.

The chain couples TRBV5-1 to TRBJ2-1, with D uncertain. The CDR3 is 15 amino acids. V lost 5 bases, J lost 0 bases, and 12 bases lay in between. Per germline, CDR1 SGHRS and CDR2 YFSETQ. As DNA, the CDR3 is TGCGCCAGCAGGGTGTCGGTGAGCTCCTACAATGAGCAGTTCTTC. As protein: CASRVSVSSYNEQFF.

This clone appeared a single time. The rearrangement links TRBV11-3 to TRBJ2-2; 8 bases line up with TRBD1. The J segment lost 6 bases and the V segment lost 1 base, leaving 16 bases of the junction unmatched. Germline CDR1 is SGHNT and CDR2 is YENEEA. The CDR3 consists of 19 residues. The CDR3 here is CASSLGPRTGHVFAGELFF. The CDR3 coding sequence is TGTGCCAGCAGCTTAGGGCCCAGGACAGGGCACGTGTTCGCCGGGGAGCTGTTTTTT.

V gene TRBV5-1 combines with J gene TRBJ1-2; 7 bases line up with TRBD1. The trim removed 3 bases at V and 4 bases at J, leaving 6 bases unmatched. Germline CDR1 and CDR2: SGHRS and YFSETQ. The CDR3 runs 14 residues. DNA of the CDR3: TGCGCCAGCAGCTCGGATGGGACAGTCTATGGCTACACCTTC. It is translated as CASSSDGTVYGYTF.

The gene calls are TRBV5-4 and TRBJ1-4, with TRBD1 matching over 9 bases. J was trimmed by 10 bases and V by 0 bases; bases with no gene match: 7. The CDR3 extends over 15 amino acids. Germline CDR1 and CDR2: SGHNT and YYREEE (reference sequence). The CDR3 spells CASSLAGDRVAKLFF. In DNA form, the CDR3 reads TGTGCCAGCAGCTTGGCGGGGGACAGGGTTGCAAAACTGTTTTTT.

The genes are TRBV9 and TRBJ2-1; 10 bases are shared with TRBD2. The germline V gene has CDR1 SGDLS and CDR2 YYNGEE. Trimming removed 6 bases from V and 4 bases from J; junction bases left unmatched: 4. There are 14 residues in the CDR3. The chain's CDR3 is CASTSGGAYNEQFF. CDR3 coding DNA: TGTGCCAGCACAAGCGGGGGGGCGTACAATGAGCAGTTCTTC.

This chain connects TRBV5-1 to TRBJ2-1; 11 bases map to TRBD1. The CDR3 covers 14 residues. V was pared by 8 bases and J by 7 bases, with 8 bases of the junction left unmatched. Germline V CDR1 and CDR2: SGHRS, YFSETQ. CDR3 protein: CASKTGTGGNEQFF. In DNA, the CDR3 is TGCGCCAGTAAGACCGGGACAGGGGGTAATGAGCAGTTCTTC.

V gene TRBV5-4 combines with J gene TRBJ2-7; 9 positions match TRBD1. This CDR3 contains 18 residues. With 4 bases clipped from V and 0 bases from J, the junction kept 14 bases outside the gene matches. Looked up from germline, CDR1 is SGHNT and CDR2 is YYREEE (reference sequence). The CDR3 loop reads CASSPGTGKGKISYEQYF. CDR3 DNA sequence: TGTGCCAGCAGCCCGGGGACAGGGAAAGGAAAGATCTCCTACGAGCAGTACTTC.

The gene calls are TRBV27 and TRBJ1-6; a weak D match, TRBD1 (6 bases). V lost 5 bases and J lost 9, with 20 bases in between. Germline V gene data show CDR1 as MNHEY and CDR2 as SMNVEV (reference sequence). The CDR3 extends over 16 amino acids. The CDR3 region is CASSGPPGVKVSPLHF. The CDR3 DNA sequence: TGTGCCAGCAGTGGCCCCCCAGGGGTCAAGGTTTCACCCCTCCACTTT.

A few counts support this clone. The V and J genes are TRBV15 and TRBJ1-6; TRBD1 is a possible D gene (6 bases). Trimming removed 1 base from V and 6 bases from J, with 16 bases in between. The CDR3 has 17 amino acids. The germline V gene encodes CDR1 LNHNV and CDR2 YYDKDF (reference sequence). The CDR3 sequence: CATSRGSSGGLNSPLHF. The CDR3 DNA is TGTGCCACCAGCAGAGGGTCTTCGGGGGGCCTTAATTCACCCCTCCACTTT.

This clone was observed once. This chain links TRBV5-6 with TRBJ1-2; D unresolved. Germline V gene sequence: CDR1 SGHDT, CDR2 YYEEEE. There are 15 residues in the CDR3. The ends were cut back, 1 base at V and 3 bases at J, with 13 bases in the middle. The CDR3 coding sequence is TGTGCCAGCAGCTTGATTTCAGGCGATTACTATGGCTACACCTTC. Encoded protein: CASSLISGDYYGYTF.

The chain employs TRBV11-2 and TRBJ2-7; 8 bases align to TRBD1. The CDR3 has 14 residues. The germline V gene has CDR1 SGHAT and CDR2 FQNNGV. V gave up 1 base and J gave up 3 bases; unmatched junction bases: 2. In DNA, the CDR3 is TGTGCCAGCAGCTTAGGGGACAGGTACTACGAGCAGTACTTC. As protein: CASSLGDRYYEQYF.

CDR3 sequence (DNA): TGTGCCAGCTCACCAAGTCGACTCCGAGGGTCACCCCTCCACTTT. Translated, it gives CASSPSRLRGSPLHF. V usage is TRBV18 and J usage is TRBJ1-6; the D is unclear. This CDR3 is built from 15 residues. V lost 2 bases to trimming and J lost 10 bases, with 15 bases between them. CDR1 KGHSH and CDR2 LQKENI come from the germline V gene.

This chain connects TRBV18 to TRBJ1-2, with D perhaps TRBD1 (5 bases). The CDR3 consists of 16 residues. V was trimmed by 0 bases and J by 4 bases, leaving 15 bases between them. Germline-derived CDR1 and CDR2 are KGHSH and LQKENI. Written as DNA, the CDR3 is TGTGCCAGCTCACCACCGGAGGGGCAGGATGCCTATGGCTACACCTTC. As protein: CASSPPEGQDAYGYTF.

This clone was found once. V is TRBV11-1 and J is TRBJ2-7; tentatively, D is TRBD2 (5 bases). The CDR3 loop spans 12 amino acids. The V end was cut by 5 bases, the J end by 6 bases, with 11 bases between. Germline CDR1 and CDR2: SGHAT and FQDESV (reference sequence). This CDR3 is CASSPEGREQYF. CDR3 DNA sequence: TGTGCCAGCAGCCCAGAGGGTCGCGAGCAGTACTTC.

The chain employs TRBV4-2 and TRBJ1-1, with D unresolved. CDR3 length equals 15 residues. V shed 0 bases and J shed 7 bases, with 15 bases lying between them. CDR1 and CDR2 from the germline V gene are LGHNA and YNFKEQ. The CDR3 nucleotides are TGTGCCAGCAGCCAAGAGTACAAACGTAGAGTTGAAGCTTTCTTT. This gives the protein CASSQEYKRRVEAFF.